A selection of T cell receptor beta chains follows, all from one sample in a study of cytomegalovirus exposure and HLA in healthy donors. TCRdb's table, derived via immunoSEQ multiplex PCR, lists solely in-frame clones and lacks some. The repertoire holds 130,000 to 150,000 clones, with roughly 80% as singletons. The sample taken for sequencing was PBMCs. Receptor source: a middle-aged man in good health and CMV-seropositive. CDR3s include the opening cysteine and the closing phenylalanine or tryptophan. Each record gives: D gene, V gene, clone size, J gene, CDR3 DNA, CDR3 protein. The D gene is left open where the match is weak. Clone size is given for some rows only: seen once, a few or many times, or a class if the clone is expanded.

>.|TRBV5-1|.|TRBJ2-3
TGCGCCAGCAGCTTAGAGGAAATGACAGATACGCAGTATTTT
CASSLEEMTDTQYF
>.|TRBV28|.|TRBJ2-7
TGTGCCAGCAGCCAACCCGGGGGTCTCTACGAGCAGTACTTC
CASSQPGGLYEQYF
>TRBD1|TRBV7-8|.|TRBJ1-5
TGTGCCAGCAGTCCCACCGGGCAGGGGGCCTTTCAGCCCCAGCATTTT
CASSPTGQGAFQPQHF
>.|TRBV7-9|.|TRBJ1-1
TGTTCCAGCAGCTTAGCGGAGTCCGTGAACACTGAAGCTTTCTTT
CSSSLAESVNTEAFF
>TRBD1|TRBV2|.|TRBJ1-5
TGTGCCAGCAGTCGGACAGGTAGCAATCAGCCCCAGCATTTT
CASSRTGSNQPQHF
>TRBD1|TRBV18|.|TRBJ1-2
TGTGCCAGCTCAGAGAGACAGGGCCTAGATGGCTACACCTTC
CASSERQGLDGYTF
>TRBD1|TRBV27|.|TRBJ2-5
TGTGCCAGCAGTCCCCGGACAGGGGCCGCGAAGACCCAGTACTTC
CASSPRTGAAKTQYF
>TRBD2|TRBV6-6|.|TRBJ2-5
TGTGCCAGCAGTTACGGTAGCGGGAGATCGGAGACCCAGTACTTC
CASSYGSGRSETQYF
>TRBD2|TRBV5-6|.|TRBJ2-2
TGTGCCAGCAGATTAGCGGGAGGGCCCTGGACCGGGGAGCTGTTTTTT
CASRLAGGPWTGELFF
>TRBD1|TRBV7-2|few|TRBJ2-3
TGTGCCAGCAGCTTCGGACAGGGGGGGACAGATACGCAGTATTTT
CASSFGQGGTDTQYF
>.|TRBV7-2|.|TRBJ2-3
TGTGCCAGCAGCCCCCTCGCAGATACGCAGTATTTT
CASSPLADTQYF
>.|TRBV6-1|.|TRBJ1-2
TGTGCCAGCACCGAAGGGGATGGCTACACCTTC
CASTEGDGYTF
>TRBD2|TRBV6-5|few|TRBJ2-2
TGTGCCAGCAGTTACTGGGCGGGAGGAACCGGGGAGCTGTTTTTT
CASSYWAGGTGELFF
>.|TRBV9|once|TRBJ1-1
TGTGCCAGCAGCGTAGGAGAGGGATGGGCTGAAGCTTTCTTT
CASSVGEGWAEAFF
>TRBD2|TRBV11-2|.|TRBJ2-1
TGTGCCAGCAGCTCGAGCGGGAGCTCCTACAATGAGCAGTTCTTC
CASSSSGSSYNEQFF
>TRBD1|TRBV15|.|TRBJ1-5
TGTGCCACCAGCAGAGGATACAGGGGAGGTCAGCCCCAGCATTTT
CATSRGYRGGQPQHF
>TRBD2|TRBV6-1|.|TRBJ2-7
TGTGCCAGCAGTGGCATGGGACTAGCGGGGATCTACGAGCAGTACTTC
CASSGMGLAGIYEQYF
>TRBD1|TRBV7-9|.|TRBJ1-3
TGTGCCAGCAGCACCCAACAGGGGACTGGAAACACCATATATTTT
CASSTQQGTGNTIYF
>TRBD2|TRBV4-3|.|TRBJ2-1
TGCGCCAGCAGCCGATTGTCCGGGACTAACAATGAGCAGTTCTTC
CASSRLSGTNNEQFF
>TRBD1|TRBV18|.|TRBJ1-1
TGTGCCAGCTCGCCACCGGGACAGTCCACTGAAGCTTTCTTT
CASSPPGQSTEAFF
>.|TRBV7-8|.|TRBJ1-5
TGTGCCAGCAGCCACGGTCGGGGCAATCAGCCCCAGCATTTT
CASSHGRGNQPQHF
>.|TRBV6-5|.|TRBJ1-2
TGTGCCAGCAGCTCCTCGGGGGAGGACTATGGCTACACCTTC
CASSSSGEDYGYTF
>.|TRBV7-2|.|TRBJ1-2
TGTGCCAGCAGCTTAGTGACGGAGGGTGAATATGGCTACACCTTC
CASSLVTEGEYGYTF
>TRBD2|TRBV28|few|TRBJ2-5
TGTGCCAGCAGTCACTTACCGGGGGGGACCCAGTACTTC
CASSHLPGGTQYF
>TRBD1|TRBV18|.|TRBJ1-4
TGTGCCAGCTCACCACTTCCTCCGGACAGGGTTGAAAAACTGTTTTTT
CASSPLPPDRVEKLFF
>.|TRBV6-5|.|TRBJ2-7
TGTGCCAGCCGGGACACCGACTCCTACGAGCAGTACTTC
CASRDTDSYEQYF
>.|TRBV29-1|.|TRBJ2-2
TGCAGCGTTGACCAGGGTCCCACGAACACCGGGGAGCTGTTTTTT
CSVDQGPTNTGELFF
>.|TRBV9|.|TRBJ2-7
TGTGCCAGCAGCGTAGACGGGAGTTGGTCCTACGAGCAGTACTTC
CASSVDGSWSYEQYF
>.|TRBV5-1|once|TRBJ2-1
TGCGCCAGCAGCCTCCAAAGCACAGCCGATGAGCAGTTCTTC
CASSLQSTADEQFF
>TRBD1|TRBV7-2|.|TRBJ2-7
TGTGCCAGCAGGGAGGACAGGGCCTTGACCGAGCAGTACTTC
CASREDRALTEQYF
>.|TRBV6-5|.|TRBJ2-3
TGTGCCAGCAGTTACACGGGAGCCCTCACAGATACGCAGTATTTT
CASSYTGALTDTQYF
>TRBD2|TRBV27|once|TRBJ2-7
TGTGCCAGCAGTTCTGGCCGGGCTAGCGGGACCTACGAGCAGTACTTC
CASSSGRASGTYEQYF
>.|TRBV29-1|.|TRBJ1-3
TGCAGCGTTGAAAGGGAGAACACCATATATTTT
CSVERENTIYF
>TRBD2|TRBV7-2|.|TRBJ2-7
TGTGCCAGCAGCTTAGGAGGCGGGAGGGACTACGAGCAGTACTTC
CASSLGGGRDYEQYF
>TRBD1|TRBV12-5|.|TRBJ2-2
TGTGCTAGTGGGACGGGACAGACCGGGGAGCTGTTTTTT
CASGTGQTGELFF
>TRBD1|TRBV5-1|.|TRBJ1-6
TGCGCCAGCAGTCGACAGGGTGATAATTCACCCCTCCACTTT
CASSRQGDNSPLHF
>.|TRBV5-4|.|TRBJ2-3
TGTGCCAGCAGATCGCGGAGCCTTAGCACAGATACGCAGTATTTT
CASRSRSLSTDTQYF
>.|TRBV6-5|.|TRBJ1-5
TGTGCCAGCAGTTACTCGACGGGGAGTCGACAGCCCCAGCATTTT
CASSYSTGSRQPQHF
>.|TRBV7-9|.|TRBJ1-3
TGTGCCAGCAGCCCCATCGGCTCTGGAAACACCATATATTTT
CASSPIGSGNTIYF
>.|TRBV25-1|.|TRBJ1-5
TGTGCCAGCAGTCAGAATAGCAATCAGCCCCAGCATTTT
CASSQNSNQPQHF
>TRBD2|TRBV5-5|few|TRBJ2-7
TGTGCCAGCAAAACTACGGGCCTAGCGGGAGGTGAGCAGTACTTC
CASKTTGLAGGEQYF
>TRBD1|TRBV11-2|once|TRBJ2-7
TGTGCCAGCAGCTTAGTGGCAGGGGGCTGGGACGAGCAGTACTTC
CASSLVAGGWDEQYF
>.|TRBV14|.|TRBJ1-1
TGTGCCAGCAGCCAAGATGCGGGGGCGCGTGGCACTGAAGCTTTCTTT
CASSQDAGARGTEAFF
>.|TRBV28|few|TRBJ2-7
TGTGCCAGCAGTGCGGAAATTTACGAGCAGTACTTC
CASSAEIYEQYF
>TRBD2|TRBV6-4|.|TRBJ2-3
TGTGCCAGCAGTGATCGGGCGGGAGGGCCCACAGATACGCAGTATTTT
CASSDRAGGPTDTQYF
>TRBD1|TRBV28|few|TRBJ1-2
TGTGCCAGCAGTTTCACAGGGGTCGGCTACACCTTC
CASSFTGVGYTF
>.|TRBV5-6|.|TRBJ2-4
TGTGCCAGCACTAAAGGGGGCAAAAACATTCAGTACTTC
CASTKGGKNIQYF
>TRBD2|TRBV4-2|.|TRBJ2-1
TGTGCCAGCAGCCAAGATGGGACTAGCGGGTACAATGAGCAGTTCTTC
CASSQDGTSGYNEQFF
>.|TRBV6-5|.|TRBJ1-6
TGTGCCAGCAGTTACCGACAGCAATATAATTCACCCCTCCACTTT
CASSYRQQYNSPLHF